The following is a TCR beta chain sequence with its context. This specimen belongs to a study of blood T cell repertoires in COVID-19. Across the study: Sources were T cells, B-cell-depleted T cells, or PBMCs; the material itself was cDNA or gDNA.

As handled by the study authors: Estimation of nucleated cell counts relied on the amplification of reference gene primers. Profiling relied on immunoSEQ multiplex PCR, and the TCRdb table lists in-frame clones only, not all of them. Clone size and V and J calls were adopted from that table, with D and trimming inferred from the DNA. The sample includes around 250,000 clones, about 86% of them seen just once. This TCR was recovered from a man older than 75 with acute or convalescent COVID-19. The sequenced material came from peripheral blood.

The chain's CDR3 is CASSIGQVGNQPQHF. CDR3 nucleotides: TGTGCCAGTAGTATCGGCCAGGTTGGCAATCAGCCCCAGCATTTT. This chain links TRBV19 with TRBJ1-5; D remains unclear. Trimming shortened V by 3 bases and J by 2 bases, and 11 bases separated the two germline ends. The V gene's germline CDR1 is LNHDA and CDR2 SQIVND (reference sequence). The CDR3 length is 15 residues.